These 19 T cell receptor beta chains were all obtained from the same sample, sequenced in a study. One entry per CDR3 protein results from TCRdb running MiXCR on the RT-PCR reads. The top ten clones hold 3.6% of a sample with about 680,000 distinct CDR3 sequences, 13% to 15% of them seen once. The sample consisted of memory CD4+ T cells from blood. These TCRs come from a female donor in good health, serving as a healthy control.

This clonotype has a handful of counts. The chain has TRBV7-6 and TRBJ2-3; 10 bases fit TRBD2. CDR3 length equals 14 residues. Looked up from germline, CDR1 is SGHVS and CDR2 is FNYEAQ. Trimming at V came to 5 bases and at J to 5 bases, leaving 4 bases not matched to a gene. DNA of the CDR3: TGTGCCAGCAGCGTATTAGCGGGGGGAGATACGCAGTATTTT. As protein: CASSVLAGGDTQYF.

The rearrangement joins TRBV4-3 to TRBJ2-3; 7 nucleotides agree with TRBD2. Germline V lookup: CDR1 LGHNA, CDR2 YSLEER. The CDR3 extends over 16 amino acids. Germline trimming cut 4 bases from V and 3 bases from J; bases unmatched to any gene: 10. This CDR3 reads CASSRGRGSGTDTQYF. DNA of the CDR3: TGCGCCAGCAGCCGGGGCCGCGGGAGTGGTACAGATACGCAGTATTTT.

The chain recombines TRBV9 with TRBJ2-1; D unresolved. The germline CDR1 and CDR2 sequences are SGDLS and YYNGEE. Trimming took 3 bases from V and 3 from J, leaving 10 bases between them. The CDR3 extends over 14 amino acids. The CDR3 spells CASSGALNYNEQFF. The CDR3 nucleotides are TGTGCCAGCAGCGGGGCTCTTAACTACAATGAGCAGTTCTTC.

This chain uses TRBV5-1 with TRBJ2-1; tentative D call: TRBD2 (6 bases). V lost 0 bases, J lost 7 bases, and 11 bases lay in between. The germline V gene has CDR1 SGHRS and CDR2 YFSETQ. This CDR3 is 14 amino acids long. The CDR3 protein is CASSLEQEGNEQFF. The DNA of the CDR3 is TGCGCCAGCAGCTTGGAACAGGAGGGTAATGAGCAGTTCTTC. The full variable domain, in which reference TRBV5-1 and TRBJ2-1 provide the parts outside the CDR3, is KAGVTQTPRYLIKTRGQQVTLSCSPISGHRSVSWYQQTPGQGLQFLFEYFSETQRNKGNFPGRFSGRQFSNSRSEMNVSTLELGDSALYLCASSLEQEGNEQFFGPGTRLTVL.

The V and J genes are TRBV12-3 or TRBV12-4 and TRBJ2-2, with 9 bases lining up with TRBD1. This CDR3 is 16 amino acids long. With V trimmed by 6 bases and J by 4 bases, 9 bases remained unmatched. DNA of the CDR3: TGTGCCAGCAGGCCCACGGGACAGGGAGGCACCGGGGAGCTGTTTTTT. It encodes CASRPTGQGGTGELFF.

This clonotype has a handful of counts. CDR3 sequence (DNA): TGTGCCAGCAGTCCCCCGGGACAGGGAGATACGCAGTATTTT. It translates to CASSPPGQGDTQYF. The V and J genes are TRBV12-3 or TRBV12-4 and TRBJ2-3; 9 bases are a match to TRBD1. V lost 5 bases and J lost 5; bases outside the gene matches: 5. The CDR3 contains 14 residues.

There are many counts of this clonotype. The rearrangement joins TRBV9 to TRBJ1-2; D is ambiguous. CDR3 length: 14 amino acids. V lost 4 bases to trimming and J lost 4 bases, with 14 bases between them. The V gene's germline CDR1 is SGDLS and CDR2 YYNGEE. Written as DNA, the CDR3 is TGTGCCAGCAGCCCAAGGACCCTGATCTATGGCTACACCTTC. The encoded protein is CASSPRTLIYGYTF.

The chain joins TRBV4-3 to TRBJ2-3; 7 positions match TRBD2. The germline V gene encodes CDR1 LGHNA and CDR2 YSLEER. CDR3 length: 16 amino acids. The ends lost 0 bases at V and 2 bases at J; junction bases unmatched: 5. The CDR3 spells CASSQELGGFTDTQYF. The CDR3 DNA is TGCGCCAGCAGCCAAGAGTTGGGGGGGTTCACAGATACGCAGTATTTT.

The chain employs TRBV3-1 and TRBJ1-5, with unresolved D. V gave up 0 bases and J gave up 7 bases, with 7 bases separating them. The CDR3 runs 13 residues. CDR1 is LGHDT and CDR2 is YNNKEL in the germline V gene (reference sequence). In DNA, the CDR3 is TGTGCCAGCAGCCAAGATCGAAAACAGCCCCAGCATTTT. This gives the protein CASSQDRKQPQHF.

This clonotype appeared many times. The genes are TRBV20-1 and TRBJ2-7; 10 bases match TRBD1. The ends lost 3 bases at V and 6 bases at J; junction bases unmatched: 5. The CDR3 consists of 13 residues. Germline V gene sequence: CDR1 DFQATT, CDR2 SNEGSKA (reference sequence). The CDR3 is CSARSGTGVEQYF. CDR3 DNA: TGCAGTGCTAGGTCCGGGACAGGGGTCGAGCAGTACTTC.

The table lists this clonotype with a few counts. V and J are TRBV7-2 and TRBJ2-3; D possibly corresponds to TRBD2 (5 bases). Trimming cost V 0 bases and J 0 bases, with 10 bases left between them. There are 16 residues in the CDR3. CDR1 SGHTA and CDR2 FQGNSA come from the germline V gene. The DNA of the CDR3 is TGTGCCAGCAGCTTAGCGCTCGGGGAGAGCACAGATACGCAGTATTTT. This encodes CASSLALGESTDTQYF.

This clonotype has at least ten counts. The chain joins TRBV28 to TRBJ2-1; 14 bases match TRBD2. The germline gives CDR1 MDHEN, CDR2 SYDVKM. V lost 4 bases to trimming and J lost 8 bases; unmatched junction nucleotides: 4. The CDR3 runs to 15 residues. This CDR3 reads CASSSGLAGEHEQFF. The CDR3 DNA reads as TGTGCCAGCAGTTCGGGACTAGCGGGAGAACATGAGCAGTTCTTC.

This clonotype appeared a few times. CDR3 residues: CASSRQIADPYEQYF. The CDR3 DNA is TGTGCCAGCAGTCGCCAAATAGCGGATCCCTACGAGCAGTACTTC. The chain links TRBV27 to TRBJ2-7, with a weak D call TRBD2 (6 bases). Germline lookup yields CDR1 MNHEY and CDR2 SMNVEV (reference sequence). This CDR3 is 15 amino acids long. V was clipped by 5 bases and J by 2 bases, with 16 bases between them.

This clonotype has a handful of counts. The gene calls are TRBV12-3 or TRBV12-4 and TRBJ2-7; D might be TRBD1 (7 bases). Trimming stripped 8 bases from V and 9 bases from J, with 14 bases between. The CDR3 contains 11 residues. CDR3 protein: CASGPQGGQYF. The CDR3 region has the DNA TGTGCCAGCGGGCCTCAGGGGGGGCAGTACTTC.

For this clonotype: The final CDR3 position lacks the conserved phenylalanine or tryptophan, pointing to a likely read error. This chain uses TRBV14 with TRBJ1-2, with 12 bases fitting TRBD1. Germline-derived CDR1 and CDR2 are SGHDN and FVKESK. The CDR3 covers 17 residues. Trimming at V came to 4 bases and at J to 6 bases, leaving 12 bases not matched to a gene. Written as DNA, the CDR3 is TGTGCCAGCAGCCGAGACCGGGACAGGGGGCCTAGGGATGGCTACACCTTA. Protein: CASSRDRDRGPRDGYTL.

The rearrangement links TRBV6-6 to TRBJ2-5; TRBD2 matches at 9 bases. V shed 0 bases, J shed 7 bases, and the junction held 6 bases outside the gene matches. The CDR3 spans 15 residues. Germline lookup yields CDR1 MNHNY and CDR2 SVGAGI (reference sequence). DNA for the CDR3: TGTGCCAGCAGTTACTCCCGGGGCGGGAGGGTGACCCAGTACTTC. Translated, it gives CASSYSRGGRVTQYF.

This clonotype has only a few counts. This sequence joins TRBV6-2 or TRBV6-3 and TRBJ1-4; D is perhaps TRBD1 (5 bases). V shed 0 bases and J shed 6 bases, with 17 bases lying between them. The CDR3 sequence is 17 residues long. The V gene's germline CDR1 is MNHEY and CDR2 SVGEGT. The CDR3 DNA follows: TGTGCCAGCAGTTACTCGGTTACCGGGACTGGGGATGAAAAACTGTTTTTT. Translating gives CASSYSVTGTGDEKLFF.

In this sample, this clonotype turned up many times. The chain recombines TRBV5-6 with TRBJ2-1, with 7 positions matching TRBD1. J was trimmed by 0 bases and V by 2 bases; bases with no gene match: 5. CDR3 length: 16 residues. Germline values: CDR1 SGHDT, CDR2 YYEEEE. The CDR3 loop reads CASSFPGQSSYNEQFF. The DNA of the CDR3 is TGTGCCAGCAGCTTCCCGGGACAGAGCTCCTACAATGAGCAGTTCTTC.

The rearrangement uses TRBV14 and TRBJ1-2, with 11 positions matching TRBD1. The germline V gene encodes CDR1 SGHDN and CDR2 FVKESK. The CDR3 consists of 15 residues. V trimming: 1 base; J trimming: 5 bases; junction bases outside the gene matches: 3. As DNA, the CDR3 is TGTGCCAGCAGCCAAGCCGGGACAGGGGGATATGGCTACACCTTC. Its translation is CASSQAGTGGYGYTF.